The rows below give T cell receptor beta chains drawn from one sample of a study of graft-versus-host responses after intestinal transplantation. The method was immunoSEQ multiplex PCR; TCRdb's version includes in-frame clones alone and lacks a portion of them. The table shows 15,000 to 20,000 clones, with 80% occurring only once. Here the sequenced sample was ileum tissue, taken roughly 110 days after intestinal transplant. These receptors all stem from a human patient who received an intestinal transplant, so some T cells may come from the graft donor. Each CDR3 is given with its conserved first and last residue. Fields, in order: V gene, D gene, clone size, J gene, CDR3 protein, CDR3 DNA. D genes are given only for firm matches. Clone size is not always given. Where it is, it says once, few, many or a class for expanded clones.

>TRBV5-6|TRBD1|NA|TRBJ2-7
CASRTIDRDGAYEQYF
TGTGCCAGCAGGACGATCGACAGGGATGGGGCCTACGAGCAGTACTTC
>TRBV5-1|NA|NA|TRBJ2-7
CASSFSTLYEQYF
TGCGCCAGCAGCTTCTCCACTCTCTACGAGCAGTACTTC
>TRBV2|NA|NA|TRBJ1-1
CASRSTGVNTEAFF
TGTGCCAGCAGGTCTACTGGGGTGAACACTGAAGCTTTCTTT
>TRBV5-1|TRBD2|NA|TRBJ2-2
CASRPLAGENGELFF
TGCGCCAGCAGGCCACTAGCGGGCGAGAACGGGGAGCTGTTTTTT
>TRBV5-6|NA|NA|TRBJ1-3
CASRKPRGNTIYF
TGTGCCAGCAGGAAGCCGAGGGGAAACACCATATATTTT
>TRBV9|NA|NA|TRBJ1-4
CASSGREGEKLFF
TGTGCCAGCAGCGGCAGGGAAGGGGAAAAACTGTTTTTT
>TRBV6-5|NA|NA|TRBJ2-7
CASSYGQFSYEQYF
TGTGCCAGCAGTTACGGACAGTTCTCCTACGAGCAGTACTTC
>TRBV5-1|TRBD1|NA|TRBJ2-7
CASSLAGQGSYEQYF
TGCGCCAGCAGCTTGGCGGGACAGGGCTCCTACGAGCAGTACTTC
>TRBV5-1|NA|NA|TRBJ2-1
CASRWRVYNEQFF
TGCGCCAGCAGATGGAGGGTCTACAATGAGCAGTTCTTC
>TRBV9|NA|NA|TRBJ2-7
CTSSVGWGAEAYEQYF
TGTACCAGCAGCGTAGGTTGGGGGGCTGAAGCCTACGAGCAGTACTTC
>TRBV27|NA|NA|TRBJ1-2
CASSHRDGYPYGYTF
TGTGCCAGCAGCCACCGGGACGGATACCCCTATGGCTACACCTTC
>TRBV6-6|TRBD2|NA|TRBJ2-2
CASSPTSGGTGELFF
TGTGCCAGCAGCCCGACTAGCGGGGGCACCGGGGAGCTGTTTTTT
>TRBV5-6|NA|once|TRBJ2-2
CASSLSHGGEYTGELFF
TGTGCCAGCAGCTTATCGCACGGGGGAGAGTATACCGGGGAGCTGTTTTTT
>TRBV7-8|NA|NA|TRBJ2-3
CASSTGGAHTDTQYF
TGTGCCAGCAGTACAGGGGGGGCACACACAGATACGCAGTATTTT
>TRBV13|TRBD2|NA|TRBJ2-1
CASRRLAGASNEQFF
TGTGCCAGCAGGCGTCTAGCGGGAGCGTCCAATGAGCAGTTCTTC
>TRBV19|NA|NA|TRBJ1-1
CASSIGWNTEAFF
TGTGCCAGTAGTATAGGTTGGAACACTGAAGCTTTCTTT
>TRBV4-2|NA|NA|TRBJ2-5
CASSPRGRRQETQYF
TGTGCCAGCAGCCCCCGGGGCAGGCGCCAAGAGACCCAGTACTTC
>TRBV9|NA|NA|TRBJ2-3
CASSVGQGRTDTQYF
TGTGCCAGCAGCGTTGGGCAGGGTCGTACAGATACGCAGTATTTT
>TRBV7-4|TRBD1|once|TRBJ1-1
CAGRYRGTNTEAFF
TGTGCCGGCAGGTACAGGGGGACGAACACTGAAGCTTTCTTT
>TRBV19|NA|few|TRBJ1-1
CASSIWGGTEAFF
TGTGCCAGTAGTATATGGGGGGGGACTGAAGCTTTCTTT
>TRBV5-1|TRBD1|NA|TRBJ2-1
CASSLANVWTGLYNEQFF
TGCGCCAGCAGCTTGGCTAATGTTTGGACAGGTCTTTACAATGAGCAGTTCTTC
>TRBV28|NA|NA|TRBJ1-6
CASSPGGQYNSPLHF
TGTGCCAGCAGCCCGGGGGGACAATATAATTCACCCCTCCACTTT
>TRBV7-2|NA|NA|TRBJ2-5
CASSFRILGVVRETQYF
TGTGCCAGCAGCTTCCGCATCCTGGGGGTAGTTCGAGAGACCCAGTACTTC
>TRBV27|TRBD1|NA|TRBJ2-7
CASRIQGSYEQYF
TGTGCCAGCAGGATACAGGGGTCCTACGAGCAGTACTTC
>TRBV15|NA|NA|TRBJ2-5
CATSREGRQETQYF
TGTGCCACCAGCAGAGAGGGGCGGCAAGAGACCCAGTACTTC
>TRBV6-1|TRBD2|NA|TRBJ2-7
CASTSLAGGMGEQYF
TGTGCCAGCACTTCATTAGCGGGAGGGATGGGGGAGCAGTACTTC
>TRBV6-5|TRBD1|NA|TRBJ1-2
CASSLGQGWGYTF
TGTGCCAGCAGTCTGGGACAGGGATGGGGCTACACCTTC
>TRBV27|NA|NA|TRBJ2-7
CASSLYRTQISYEQYF
TGTGCCAGCAGTTTATACAGGACTCAAATATCCTACGAGCAGTACTTC
>TRBV9|NA|NA|TRBJ1-1
CASSVSLQGTDTEAFF
TGTGCCAGCAGCGTATCACTACAGGGTACGGACACTGAAGCTTTCTTT
>TRBV5-4|NA|NA|TRBJ1-1
CASSGAGPLNTEAFF
TGTGCCAGCAGCGGGGCGGGACCGTTGAACACTGAAGCTTTCTTT
>TRBV7-3|TRBD2|NA|TRBJ2-7
CASSLGLAYEQYF
TGTGCCAGCAGCTTAGGACTAGCGTATGAGCAGTACTTC
>TRBV5-6|TRBD1|NA|TRBJ1-2
CASSWGQGEYGYTF
TGTGCCAGCAGCTGGGGACAGGGGGAGTATGGCTACACCTTC
>TRBV5-6|TRBD1|NA|TRBJ2-7
CASSFGQGQNEQYF
TGTGCCAGCAGCTTCGGACAGGGGCAGAACGAGCAGTACTTC
>TRBV7-9|NA|NA|TRBJ1-1
CASSFSTGVLNTEAFF
TGTGCCAGCAGCTTTAGTACGGGGGTACTTAACACTGAAGCTTTCTTT
>TRBV18|TRBD1|NA|TRBJ1-3
CASSPPGQGRNTIYF
TGTGCCAGCTCCCCCCCGGGACAGGGGAGAAACACCATATATTTT
>TRBV7-2|NA|few|TRBJ2-7
CASSLGTTIYEQYF
TGTGCCAGCAGCTTAGGGACTACCATCTACGAGCAGTACTTC
>TRBV6-1|TRBD2|once|TRBJ2-1
CASSGSFWETSPRNEQFF
TGTGCCAGCAGTGGCTCCTTTTGGGAGACTAGCCCTCGGAATGAGCAGTTCTTC
>TRBV7-9|TRBD1|few|TRBJ1-4
CASSGTGVFEKLFF
TGTGCCAGCAGCGGGACAGGGGTTTTTGAAAAACTGTTTTTT
>TRBV29-1|NA|NA|TRBJ2-3
CSVPLGTDTQYF
TGCAGCGTTCCCCTCGGGACAGATACGCAGTATTTT
>TRBV19|NA|NA|TRBJ1-2
CASRPLGRGGYTF
TGTGCCAGTAGGCCCTTGGGAAGAGGTGGCTACACCTTC
>TRBV5-6|NA|medium-sized|TRBJ1-6
CASTGAFGGPLHF
TGTGCCAGCACCGGGGCATTTGGGGGACCCCTCCACTTT
>TRBV19|TRBD2|NA|TRBJ2-1
CASSMRGIGNEQFF
TGTGCCAGTAGTATGCGGGGGATCGGCAATGAGCAGTTCTTC
>TRBV27|NA|NA|TRBJ1-2
CASSPTPGFYYYGYTF
TGTGCCAGCAGTCCTACCCCAGGATTTTACTATTATGGCTACACCTTC
>TRBV14|NA|once|TRBJ1-1
CASSQDAGNPNTEAFF
TGTGCCAGCAGCCAAGATGCTGGGAATCCCAACACTGAAGCTTTCTTT
>TRBV7-9|NA|NA|TRBJ1-2
CASSPYRDGYTF
TGTGCCAGCAGCCCGTACAGGGACGGCTACACCTTC
>TRBV5-4|TRBD1|NA|TRBJ2-7
CASTTLGTGYEQYF
TGTGCCAGCACCACCCTTGGGACAGGGTACGAGCAGTACTTC
>TRBV27|NA|NA|TRBJ2-5
CASSLSMSGFQETQYF
TGTGCCAGCAGTTTATCGATGAGCGGGTTCCAAGAGACCCAGTACTTC
>TRBV28|NA|NA|TRBJ2-1
CASRGYRDYTYNEQFF
TGTGCCAGCAGGGGCTACAGGGATTACACCTACAATGAGCAGTTCTTC
>TRBV15|TRBD2|NA|TRBJ2-4
CATSRDSGGSKNIQYF
TGTGCCACCAGCAGAGATTCGGGGGGGTCCAAAAACATTCAGTACTTC
>TRBV15|NA|NA|TRBJ1-5
CATSRVRNQPQHF
TGTGCCACCAGCAGGGTTAGAAATCAGCCCCAGCATTTT
>TRBV18|NA|NA|TRBJ1-4
CASSQGRHRVGEKLFF
TGTGCCAGCTCACAGGGACGACACCGGGTCGGTGAAAAACTGTTTTTT
>TRBV28|NA|NA|TRBJ1-2
CASSLARDGYGYTF
TGTGCCAGCAGTTTAGCTCGAGACGGATATGGCTACACCTTC
>TRBV27|NA|once|TRBJ2-1
CASSSRAYYNEQFF
TGTGCCAGCAGTTCTCGAGCTTACTACAATGAGCAGTTCTTC
>TRBV15|NA|NA|TRBJ1-1
CATSRDYGTSFEAFF
TGTGCCACCAGCAGAGATTATGGGACGTCCTTTGAAGCTTTCTTT
>TRBV27|NA|NA|TRBJ2-7
CASSLLGRSYEQYF
TGTGCCAGCAGTTTACTAGGTCGTTCCTACGAGCAGTACTTC
>TRBV4-1|NA|NA|TRBJ2-1
CASSQEGQGSSYNEQFF
TGCGCCAGCAGCCAAGAGGGGCAGGGCAGCTCCTACAATGAGCAGTTCTTC
>TRBV4-2|NA|NA|TRBJ2-7
CASSQVTGTPSYEQYF
TGTGCCAGCAGCCAAGTTACCGGGACTCCCTCCTACGAGCAGTACTTC
>TRBV30|TRBD1|few|TRBJ2-3
CAWSKGQGF
TGTGCCTGGAGTAAGGGACAGGGGTTT
>TRBV4-1|NA|medium-sized|TRBJ1-1
CASSQDSAYTEAFF
TGCGCCAGCAGCCAAGACAGTGCGTACACTGAAGCTTTCTTT